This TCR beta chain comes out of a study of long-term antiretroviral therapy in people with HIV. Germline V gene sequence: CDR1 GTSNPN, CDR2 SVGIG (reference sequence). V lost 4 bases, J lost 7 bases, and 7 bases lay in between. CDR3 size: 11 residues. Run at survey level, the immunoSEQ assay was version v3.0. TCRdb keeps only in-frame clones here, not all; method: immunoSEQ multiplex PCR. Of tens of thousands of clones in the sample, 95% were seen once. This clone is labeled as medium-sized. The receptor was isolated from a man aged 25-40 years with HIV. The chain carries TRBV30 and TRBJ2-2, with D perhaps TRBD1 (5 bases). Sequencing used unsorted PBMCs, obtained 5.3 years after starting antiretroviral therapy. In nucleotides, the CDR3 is TGTGCCTGGAACCAGGGCGGGGAGCTGTTTTTT. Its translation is CAWNQGGELFF.